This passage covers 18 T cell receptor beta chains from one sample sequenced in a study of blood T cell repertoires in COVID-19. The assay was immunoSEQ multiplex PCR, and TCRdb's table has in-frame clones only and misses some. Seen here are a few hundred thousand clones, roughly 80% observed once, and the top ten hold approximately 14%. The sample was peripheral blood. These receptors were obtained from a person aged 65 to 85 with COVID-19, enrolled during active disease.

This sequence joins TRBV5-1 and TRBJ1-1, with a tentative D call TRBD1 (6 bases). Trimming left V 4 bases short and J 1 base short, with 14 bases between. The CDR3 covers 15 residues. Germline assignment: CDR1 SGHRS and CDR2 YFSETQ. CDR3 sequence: CASSPARTANTEAFF. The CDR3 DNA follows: TGCGCCAGCAGCCCCGCCCGGACAGCGAACACTGAAGCTTTCTTT.

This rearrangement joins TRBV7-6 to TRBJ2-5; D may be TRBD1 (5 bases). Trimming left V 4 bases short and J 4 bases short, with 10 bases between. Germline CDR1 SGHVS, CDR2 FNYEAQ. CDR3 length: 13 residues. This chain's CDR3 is CASSWGPGETQYF. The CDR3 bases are TGTGCCAGCAGCTGGGGCCCGGGAGAGACCCAGTACTTC.

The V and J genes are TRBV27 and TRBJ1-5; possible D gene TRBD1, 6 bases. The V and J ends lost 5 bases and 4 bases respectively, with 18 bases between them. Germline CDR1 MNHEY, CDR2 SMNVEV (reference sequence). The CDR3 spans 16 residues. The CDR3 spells CASSGRGAMGNQPQHF. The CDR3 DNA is TGTGCCAGCAGTGGTCGGGGGGCCATGGGGAATCAGCCCCAGCATTTT.

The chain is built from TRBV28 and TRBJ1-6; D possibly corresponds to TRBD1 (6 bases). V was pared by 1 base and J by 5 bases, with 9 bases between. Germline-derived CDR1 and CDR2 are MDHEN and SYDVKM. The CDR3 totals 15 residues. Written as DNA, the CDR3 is TGTGCCAGCAGTTTATTGACAGGAGATAATTCACCCCTCCACTTT. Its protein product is CASSLLTGDNSPLHF.

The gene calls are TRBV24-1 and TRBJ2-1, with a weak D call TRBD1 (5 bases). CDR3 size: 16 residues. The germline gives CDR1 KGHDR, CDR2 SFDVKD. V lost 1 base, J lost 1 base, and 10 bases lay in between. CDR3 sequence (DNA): TGTGCCACCAGTGATTTAGGGGTTTCTTCCTACAATGAGCAGTTCTTC. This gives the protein CATSDLGVSSYNEQFF.

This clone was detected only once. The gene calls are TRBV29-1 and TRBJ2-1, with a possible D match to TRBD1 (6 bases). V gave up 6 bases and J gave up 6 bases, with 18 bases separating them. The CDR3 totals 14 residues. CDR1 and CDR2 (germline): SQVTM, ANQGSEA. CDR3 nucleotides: TGCAGCGTCGCCAGGGGCCCACCACCCAATGAGCAGTTCTTC. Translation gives CSVARGPPPNEQFF.

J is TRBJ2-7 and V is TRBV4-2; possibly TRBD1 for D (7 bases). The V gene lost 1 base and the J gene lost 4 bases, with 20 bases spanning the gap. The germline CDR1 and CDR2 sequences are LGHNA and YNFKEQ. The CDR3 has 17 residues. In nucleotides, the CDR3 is TGTGCCAGCAGCCAAGGTGCCGGCTTTTCAGGGGGGTACGAGCAGTACTTC. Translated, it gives CASSQGAGFSGGYEQYF.

CDR3 bases: TGTGCCAGCTCACCCAATACTGCAGATACGCAGTATTTT. Amino acid sequence: CASSPNTADTQYF. This rearrangement joins TRBV18 to TRBJ2-3; D gene unclear. The V and J ends lost 3 bases and 4 bases respectively, with 8 bases between them. Per the germline V gene, CDR1 is KGHSH and CDR2 is LQKENI. The CDR3 runs 13 residues.

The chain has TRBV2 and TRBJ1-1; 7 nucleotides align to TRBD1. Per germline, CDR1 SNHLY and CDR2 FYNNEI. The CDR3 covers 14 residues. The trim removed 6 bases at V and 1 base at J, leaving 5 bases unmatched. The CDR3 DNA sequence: TGTGCCAGCAGCCTGGGACAGTCGAACACTGAAGCTTTCTTT. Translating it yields CASSLGQSNTEAFF.

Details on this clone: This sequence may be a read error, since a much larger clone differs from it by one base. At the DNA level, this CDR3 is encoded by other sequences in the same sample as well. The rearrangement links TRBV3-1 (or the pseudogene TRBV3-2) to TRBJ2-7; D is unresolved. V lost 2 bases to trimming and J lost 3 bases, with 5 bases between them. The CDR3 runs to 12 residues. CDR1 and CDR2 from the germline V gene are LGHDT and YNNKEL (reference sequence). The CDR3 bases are TGTGCCAGCAGCCAAAACATCTACGAGCAGTACTTC. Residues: CASSQNIYEQYF.

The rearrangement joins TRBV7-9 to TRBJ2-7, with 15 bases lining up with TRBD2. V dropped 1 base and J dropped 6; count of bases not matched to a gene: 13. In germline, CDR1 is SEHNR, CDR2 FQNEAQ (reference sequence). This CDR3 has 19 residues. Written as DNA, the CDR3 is TGTGCCAGCAGCTTAGAGGGACTAGCGGGGGGCCTTCATCTTCGCGAGCAGTACTTC. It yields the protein CASSLEGLAGGLHLREQYF.

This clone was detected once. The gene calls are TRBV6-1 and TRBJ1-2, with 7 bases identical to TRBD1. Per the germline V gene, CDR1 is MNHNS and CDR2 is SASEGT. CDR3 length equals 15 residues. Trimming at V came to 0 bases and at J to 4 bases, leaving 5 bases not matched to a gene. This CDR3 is CASSEAAQGFYGYTF. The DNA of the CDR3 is TGTGCCAGCAGTGAAGCCGCACAGGGGTTCTATGGCTACACCTTC.

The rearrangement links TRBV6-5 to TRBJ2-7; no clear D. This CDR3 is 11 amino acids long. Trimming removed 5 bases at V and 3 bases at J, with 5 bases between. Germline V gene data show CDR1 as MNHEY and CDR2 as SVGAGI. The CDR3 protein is CASSPHYEQYF. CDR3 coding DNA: TGTGCCAGCAGTCCCCACTACGAGCAGTACTTC.

CDR3 sequence: CASSQGPRPRKVGYTF. CDR3 in DNA: TGTGCCAGCAGCCAAGGTCCACGACCTAGGAAGGTTGGCTACACCTTC. This chain joins TRBV3-1 (or the pseudogene TRBV3-2) and TRBJ1-2; D is unclear. The ends were cut back, 1 base at V and 7 bases at J, with 19 bases in the middle. Germline values: CDR1 LGHDT, CDR2 YNNKEL (reference sequence). The CDR3 has 16 residues.

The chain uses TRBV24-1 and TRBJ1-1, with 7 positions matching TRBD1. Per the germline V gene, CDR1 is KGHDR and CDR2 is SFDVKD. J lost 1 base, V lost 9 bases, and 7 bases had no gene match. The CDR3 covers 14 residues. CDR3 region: CATRAGGTNTEAFF. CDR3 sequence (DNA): TGTGCCACCCGGGCAGGGGGGACGAACACTGAAGCTTTCTTT.

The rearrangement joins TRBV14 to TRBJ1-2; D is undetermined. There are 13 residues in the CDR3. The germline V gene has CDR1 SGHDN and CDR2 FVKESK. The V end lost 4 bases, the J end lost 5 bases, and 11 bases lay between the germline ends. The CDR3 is CASSPTSWYGYTF. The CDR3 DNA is TGTGCCAGCAGCCCAACTAGCTGGTATGGCTACACCTTC.

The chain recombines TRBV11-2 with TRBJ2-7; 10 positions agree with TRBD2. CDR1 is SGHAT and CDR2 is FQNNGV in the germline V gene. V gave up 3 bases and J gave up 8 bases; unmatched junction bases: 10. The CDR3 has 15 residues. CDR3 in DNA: TGTGCCAGCAGCTTCGCTCCTAGCGGGAGAGAAAAGCAGTACTTC. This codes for CASSFAPSGREKQYF.

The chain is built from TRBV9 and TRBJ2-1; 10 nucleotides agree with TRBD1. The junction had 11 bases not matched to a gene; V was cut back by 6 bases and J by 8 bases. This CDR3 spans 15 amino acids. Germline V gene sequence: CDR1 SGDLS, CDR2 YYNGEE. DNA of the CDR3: TGTGCCAGCAACGCTGAGGGGACAGGGGTCGATGAGCAGTTCTTC. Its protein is CASNAEGTGVDEQFF.